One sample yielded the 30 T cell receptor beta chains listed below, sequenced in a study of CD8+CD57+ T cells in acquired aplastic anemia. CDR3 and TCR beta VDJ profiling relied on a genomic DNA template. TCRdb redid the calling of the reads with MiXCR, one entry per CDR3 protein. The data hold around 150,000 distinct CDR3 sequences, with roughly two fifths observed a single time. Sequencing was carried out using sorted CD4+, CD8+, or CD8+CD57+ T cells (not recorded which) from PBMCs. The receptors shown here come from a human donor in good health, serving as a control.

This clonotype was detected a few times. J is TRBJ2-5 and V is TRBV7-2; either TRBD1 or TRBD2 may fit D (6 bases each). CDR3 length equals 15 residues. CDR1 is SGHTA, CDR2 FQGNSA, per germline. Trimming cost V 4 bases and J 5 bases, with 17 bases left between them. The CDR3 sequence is CASSSVRGGLETQYF. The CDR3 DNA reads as TGTGCCAGCAGCTCAGTAAGAGGGGGGTTGGAGACCCAGTACTTC.

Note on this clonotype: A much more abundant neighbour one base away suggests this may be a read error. The CDR3 bases are TGCGCCAGCAGCTTGGCCGGGACAGGGGTTGGAAACGCCATATATTTT. This translates into CASSLAGTGVGNAIYF. This chain uses TRBV5-1 with TRBJ1-3, with 10 positions matching TRBD1. The V gene's germline CDR1 is SGHRS and CDR2 YFSETQ. This CDR3 is 16 amino acids long.

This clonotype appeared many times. The CDR3: CASSYAFGDGYGYTF. CDR3 DNA: TGTGCCAGCAGTTACGCTTTCGGGGACGGCTATGGCTACACCTTC. V is TRBV6-5 and J is TRBJ1-2; D possibly corresponds to TRBD1 (5 bases). This CDR3 is built from 15 residues. With 2 bases removed from V and 4 bases from J, the gap between germline ends came to 14 bases. Germline CDR1 MNHEY, CDR2 SVGAGI.

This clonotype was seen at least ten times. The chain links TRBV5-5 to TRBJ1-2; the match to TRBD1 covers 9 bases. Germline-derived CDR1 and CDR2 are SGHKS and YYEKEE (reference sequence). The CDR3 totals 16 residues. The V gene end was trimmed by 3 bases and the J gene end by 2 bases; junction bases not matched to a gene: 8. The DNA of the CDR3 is TGTGCCAGCAGCTATGACAGGGGGTCCGGGAACTATGGCTACACCTTC. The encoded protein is CASSYDRGSGNYGYTF.

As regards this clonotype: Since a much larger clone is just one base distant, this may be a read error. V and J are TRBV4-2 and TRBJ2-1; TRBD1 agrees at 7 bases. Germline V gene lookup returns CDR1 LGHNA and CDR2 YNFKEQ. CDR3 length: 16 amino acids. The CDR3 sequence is CASSVDRVSSYDEQFF. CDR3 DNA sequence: TGTGCCAGCAGCGTCGACAGGGTTTCATCCTACGATGAGCAGTTCTTC.

The chain's CDR3 is CSATEAGYEQFF. Written as DNA, the CDR3 is TGCAGTGCTACAGAAGCGGGGTATGAGCAGTTCTTC. V usage is TRBV20-1 and J usage is TRBJ2-1; 7 bases are shared with TRBD2. The germline gives CDR1 DFQATT, CDR2 SNEGSKA (reference sequence). This CDR3 has 12 residues. V lost 4 bases, J lost 8 bases, and 5 bases stayed unmatched.

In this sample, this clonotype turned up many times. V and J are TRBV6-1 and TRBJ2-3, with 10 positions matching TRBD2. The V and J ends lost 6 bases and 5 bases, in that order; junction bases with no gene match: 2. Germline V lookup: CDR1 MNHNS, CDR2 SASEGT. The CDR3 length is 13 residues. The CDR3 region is CASSWTSGDTQYF. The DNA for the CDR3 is TGTGCCAGCAGCTGGACTAGCGGAGATACGCAGTATTTT.

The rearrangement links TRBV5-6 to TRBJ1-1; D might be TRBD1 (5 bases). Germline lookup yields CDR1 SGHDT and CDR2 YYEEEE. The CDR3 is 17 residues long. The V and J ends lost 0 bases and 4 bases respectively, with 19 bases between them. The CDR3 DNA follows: TGTGCCAGCAGCTTGGCCGGCAGGTTAGCGGGGACCACTGAAGCTTTCTTT. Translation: CASSLAGRLAGTTEAFF. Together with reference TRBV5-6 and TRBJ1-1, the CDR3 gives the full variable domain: DAGVTQSPTHLIKTRGQQVTLRCSPKSGHDTVSWYQQALGQGPQFIFQYYEEEERQRGNFPDRFSGHQFPNYSSELNVNALLLGDSALYLCASSLAGRLAGTTEAFFGQGTRLTVV.

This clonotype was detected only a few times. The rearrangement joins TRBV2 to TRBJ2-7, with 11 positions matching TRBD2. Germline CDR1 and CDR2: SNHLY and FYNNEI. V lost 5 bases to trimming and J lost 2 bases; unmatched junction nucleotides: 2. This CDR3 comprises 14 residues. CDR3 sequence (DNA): TGTGCCAGCAGTTTAGCGGGGGGGGCCTACGAGCAGTACTTC. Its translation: CASSLAGGAYEQYF.

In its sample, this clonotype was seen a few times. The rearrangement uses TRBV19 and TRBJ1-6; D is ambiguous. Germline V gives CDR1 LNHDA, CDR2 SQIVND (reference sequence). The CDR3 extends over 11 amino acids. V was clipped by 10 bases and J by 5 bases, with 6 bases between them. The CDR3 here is CATENNSPLHF. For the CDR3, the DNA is TGTGCCACAGAGAATAATTCACCCCTCCACTTT. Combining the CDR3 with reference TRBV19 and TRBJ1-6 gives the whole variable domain DGGITQSPKYLFRKEGQNVTLSCEQNLNHDAMYWYRQDPGQGLRLIYYSQIVNDFQKGDIAEGYSVSREKKESFPLTVTSAQKNPTAFYLCATENNSPLHFGNGTRLTVT.

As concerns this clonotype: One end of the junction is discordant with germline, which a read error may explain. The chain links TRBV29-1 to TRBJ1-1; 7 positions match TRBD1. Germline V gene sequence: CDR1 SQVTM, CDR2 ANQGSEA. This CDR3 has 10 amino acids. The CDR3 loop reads CSVDGQAGVF. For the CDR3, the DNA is TGCAGCGTTGATGGACAGGCCGGTGTCTTT.

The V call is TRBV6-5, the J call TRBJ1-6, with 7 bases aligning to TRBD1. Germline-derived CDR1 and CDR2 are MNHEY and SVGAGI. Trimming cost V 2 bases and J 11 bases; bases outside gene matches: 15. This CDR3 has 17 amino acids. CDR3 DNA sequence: TGTGCCAGCAGTTACACATCCTACCGGGACAGCTTAGCACCCCTCCACTTT. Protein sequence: CASSYTSYRDSLAPLHF.

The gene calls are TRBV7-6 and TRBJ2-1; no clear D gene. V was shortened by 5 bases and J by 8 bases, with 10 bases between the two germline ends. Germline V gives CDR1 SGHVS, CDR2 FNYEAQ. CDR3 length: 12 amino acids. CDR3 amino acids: CASSLKLDEQFF. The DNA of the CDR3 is TGTGCCAGCAGCCTTAAGTTGGATGAGCAGTTCTTC.

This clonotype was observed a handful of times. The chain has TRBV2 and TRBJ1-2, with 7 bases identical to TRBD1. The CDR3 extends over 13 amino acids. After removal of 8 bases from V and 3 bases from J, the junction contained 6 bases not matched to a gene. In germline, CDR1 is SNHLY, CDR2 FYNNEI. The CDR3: CASDTGQDYGYTF. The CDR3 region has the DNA TGTGCCAGCGATACAGGACAGGACTATGGCTACACCTTC.

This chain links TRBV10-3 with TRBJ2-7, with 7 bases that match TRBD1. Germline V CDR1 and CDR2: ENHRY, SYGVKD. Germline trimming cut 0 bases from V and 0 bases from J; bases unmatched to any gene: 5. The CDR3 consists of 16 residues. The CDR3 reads CAISESPGQSSYEQYF. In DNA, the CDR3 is TGTGCCATCAGTGAGTCACCGGGACAGAGCTCCTACGAGCAGTACTTC.

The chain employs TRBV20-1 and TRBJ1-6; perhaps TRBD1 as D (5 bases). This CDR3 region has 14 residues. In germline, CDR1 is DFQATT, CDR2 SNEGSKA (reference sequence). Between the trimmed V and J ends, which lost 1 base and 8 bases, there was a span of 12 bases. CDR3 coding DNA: TGCAGTGCTAGAGCCCGGGACCTCTATTCACCCCTCCACTTT. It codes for CSARARDLYSPLHF.

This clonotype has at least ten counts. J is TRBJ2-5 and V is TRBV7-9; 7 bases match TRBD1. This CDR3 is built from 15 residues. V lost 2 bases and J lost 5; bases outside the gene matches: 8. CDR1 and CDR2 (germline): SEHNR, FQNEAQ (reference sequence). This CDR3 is CASSLNDRVWETQYF. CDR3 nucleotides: TGTGCCAGCAGCTTAAATGACAGGGTCTGGGAGACCCAGTACTTC. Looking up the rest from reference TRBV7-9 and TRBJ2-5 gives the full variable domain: DTGVSQNPRHKITKRGQNVTFRCDPISEHNRLYWYRQTLGQGPEFLTYFQNEAQLEKSRLLSDRFSAERPKGSFSTLEIQRTEQGDSAMYLCASSLNDRVWETQYFGPGTRLLVL.

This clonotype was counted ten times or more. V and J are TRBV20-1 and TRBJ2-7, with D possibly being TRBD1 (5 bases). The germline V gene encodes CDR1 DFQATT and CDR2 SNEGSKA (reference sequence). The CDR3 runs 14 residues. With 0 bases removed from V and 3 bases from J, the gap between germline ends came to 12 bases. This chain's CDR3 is CSARESGQLYEQYF. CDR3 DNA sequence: TGCAGTGCTAGAGAATCAGGACAACTCTACGAGCAGTACTTC.

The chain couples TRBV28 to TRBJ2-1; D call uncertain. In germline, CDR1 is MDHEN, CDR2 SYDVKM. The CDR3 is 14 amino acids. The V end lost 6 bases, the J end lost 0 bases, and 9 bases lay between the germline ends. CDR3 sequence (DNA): TGTGCCAGCAGCAGCAGAAGCTCCTACAATGAGCAGTTCTTC. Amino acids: CASSSRSSYNEQFF. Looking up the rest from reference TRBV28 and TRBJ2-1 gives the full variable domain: DVKVTQSSRYLVKRTGEKVFLECVQDMDHENMFWYRQDPGLGLRLIYFSYDVKMKEKGDIPEGYSVSREKKERFSLILESASTNQTSMYLCASSSRSSYNEQFFGPGTRLTVL.

CDR3 residues: CAISEKSKEFTYNEQFF. The DNA of the CDR3 is TGTGCCATCAGTGAGAAGAGTAAAGAATTCACCTACAATGAGCAGTTCTTC. The V and J genes are TRBV10-3 and TRBJ2-1; D is uncertain. Per germline, CDR1 ENHRY and CDR2 SYGVKD. Trimming cost V 2 bases and J 2 bases, with 16 bases left between them. This CDR3 spans 17 amino acids.

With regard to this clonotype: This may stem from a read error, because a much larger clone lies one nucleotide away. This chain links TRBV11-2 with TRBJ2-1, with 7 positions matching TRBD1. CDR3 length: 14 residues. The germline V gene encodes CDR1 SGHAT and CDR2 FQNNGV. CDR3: CASRTGISVGEQLF. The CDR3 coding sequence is TGTGCCAGCAGGACAGGGATATCGGTAGGGGAGCAGCTCTTC.

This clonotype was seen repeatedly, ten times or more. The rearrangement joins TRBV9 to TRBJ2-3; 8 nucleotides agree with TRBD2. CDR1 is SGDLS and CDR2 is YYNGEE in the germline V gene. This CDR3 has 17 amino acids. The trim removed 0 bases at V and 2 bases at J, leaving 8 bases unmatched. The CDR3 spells CASSVGPAGAFTDTQYF. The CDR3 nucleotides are TGTGCCAGCAGCGTAGGGCCAGCGGGGGCTTTCACAGATACGCAGTATTTT.

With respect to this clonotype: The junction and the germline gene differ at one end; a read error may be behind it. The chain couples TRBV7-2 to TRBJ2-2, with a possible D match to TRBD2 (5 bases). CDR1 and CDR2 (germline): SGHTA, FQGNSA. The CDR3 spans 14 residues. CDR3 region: CPSSLGYGVGELFF. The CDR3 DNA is TGTCCCAGCAGCTTAGGCTATGGGGTCGGGGAGCTGTTCTTT.

CDR3 sequence (DNA): TGCAGTGCTAGAGTACAGCGACGCTCTGGGGCCAACGAGCAGTACTTC. It translates to CSARVQRRSGANEQYF. The chain links TRBV20-1 to TRBJ2-7, with D possibly being TRBD1 (5 bases). The CDR3 sequence is 16 residues long. Trimming took 1 base from V and 5 from J, leaving 21 bases between them. Germline-derived CDR1 and CDR2 are DFQATT and SNEGSKA (reference sequence).

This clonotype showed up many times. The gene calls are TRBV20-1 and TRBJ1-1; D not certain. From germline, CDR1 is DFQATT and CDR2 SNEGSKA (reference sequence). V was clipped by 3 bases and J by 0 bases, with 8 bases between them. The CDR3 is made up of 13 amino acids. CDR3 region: CSARSHLNTEAFF. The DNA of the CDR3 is TGCAGTGCTAGGAGCCACCTGAACACTGAAGCTTTCTTT.

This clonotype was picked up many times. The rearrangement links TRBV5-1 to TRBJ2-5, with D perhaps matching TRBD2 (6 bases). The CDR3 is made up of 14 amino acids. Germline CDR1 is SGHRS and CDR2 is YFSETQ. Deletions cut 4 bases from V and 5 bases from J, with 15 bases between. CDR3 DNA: TGCGCCAGCAGCCCTGGAGGCGGGGACGAGACCCAGTACTTC. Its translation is CASSPGGGDETQYF.

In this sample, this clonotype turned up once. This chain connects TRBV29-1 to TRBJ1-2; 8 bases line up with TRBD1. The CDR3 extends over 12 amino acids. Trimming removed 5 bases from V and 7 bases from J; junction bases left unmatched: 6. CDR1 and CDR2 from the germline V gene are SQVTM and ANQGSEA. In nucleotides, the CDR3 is TGCAGCGTTCGGACAGGGCCGAGTGGCTACACCTTC. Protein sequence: CSVRTGPSGYTF.

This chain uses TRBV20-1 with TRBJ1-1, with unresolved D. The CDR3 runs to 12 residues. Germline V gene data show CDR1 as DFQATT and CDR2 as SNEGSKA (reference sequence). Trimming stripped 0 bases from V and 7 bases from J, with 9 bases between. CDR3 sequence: CSARDRVSEAFF. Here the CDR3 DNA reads TGCAGTGCTAGAGATAGGGTCAGTGAAGCTTTCTTT.

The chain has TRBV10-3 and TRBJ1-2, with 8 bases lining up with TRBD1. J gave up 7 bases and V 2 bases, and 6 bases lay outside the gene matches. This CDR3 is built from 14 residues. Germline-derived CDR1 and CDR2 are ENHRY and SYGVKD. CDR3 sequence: CAISEVGQGAGYTF. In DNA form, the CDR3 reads TGTGCCATCAGTGAGGTAGGACAGGGAGCTGGCTACACCTTC.

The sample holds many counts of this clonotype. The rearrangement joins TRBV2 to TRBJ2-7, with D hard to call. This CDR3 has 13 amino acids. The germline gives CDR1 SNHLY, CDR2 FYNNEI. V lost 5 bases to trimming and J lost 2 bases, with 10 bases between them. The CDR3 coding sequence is TGTGCCAGCAGTCCCGAGGCAACCTACGAGCAGTACTTC. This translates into CASSPEATYEQYF.